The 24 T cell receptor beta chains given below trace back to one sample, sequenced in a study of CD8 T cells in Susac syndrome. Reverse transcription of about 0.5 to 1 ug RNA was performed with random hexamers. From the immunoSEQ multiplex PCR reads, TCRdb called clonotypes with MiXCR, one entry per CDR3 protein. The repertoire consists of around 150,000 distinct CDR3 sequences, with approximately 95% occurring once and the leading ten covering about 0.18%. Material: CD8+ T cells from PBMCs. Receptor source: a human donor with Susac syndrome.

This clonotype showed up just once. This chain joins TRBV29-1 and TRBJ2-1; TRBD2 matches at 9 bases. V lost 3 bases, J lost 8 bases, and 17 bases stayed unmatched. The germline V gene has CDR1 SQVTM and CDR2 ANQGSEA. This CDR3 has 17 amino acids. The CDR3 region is CSVESASGMVTGDEQFF. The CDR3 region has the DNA TGCAGCGTTGAGTCGGCTAGCGGGATGGTCACCGGGGATGAGCAGTTCTTC.

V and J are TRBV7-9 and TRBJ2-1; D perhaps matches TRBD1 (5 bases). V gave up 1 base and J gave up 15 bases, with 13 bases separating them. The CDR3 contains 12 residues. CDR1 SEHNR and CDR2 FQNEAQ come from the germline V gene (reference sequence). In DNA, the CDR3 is TGTGCCAGCAGCTTAGGGGGCAGGGCCCTGTTCTTC. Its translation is CASSLGGRALFF.

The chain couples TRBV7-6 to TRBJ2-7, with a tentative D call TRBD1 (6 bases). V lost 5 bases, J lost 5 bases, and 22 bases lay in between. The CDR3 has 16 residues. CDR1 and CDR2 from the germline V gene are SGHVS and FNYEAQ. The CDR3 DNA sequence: TGTGCCAGCAGCCCCGAGCCAGGTACTGGGGGCCACGAGCAGTACTTC. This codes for CASSPEPGTGGHEQYF.

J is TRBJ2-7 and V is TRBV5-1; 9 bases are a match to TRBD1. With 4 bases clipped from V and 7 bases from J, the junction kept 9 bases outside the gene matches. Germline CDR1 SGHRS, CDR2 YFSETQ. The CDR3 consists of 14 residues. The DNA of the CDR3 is TGCGCCAGCAGCGGCGGACAGGGGAGGTGGGAGCAGTACTTC. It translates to CASSGGQGRWEQYF.

The CDR3 sequence: CSALVVSYEQYF. The CDR3 DNA is TGCAGTGCTCTGGTGGTCTCCTACGAGCAGTACTTC. This chain links TRBV20-1 with TRBJ2-7, with D hard to call. The CDR3 length is 12 residues. The V and J ends lost 5 bases and 0 bases respectively, with 8 bases between them. Looked up from germline, CDR1 is DFQATT and CDR2 is SNEGSKA (reference sequence).

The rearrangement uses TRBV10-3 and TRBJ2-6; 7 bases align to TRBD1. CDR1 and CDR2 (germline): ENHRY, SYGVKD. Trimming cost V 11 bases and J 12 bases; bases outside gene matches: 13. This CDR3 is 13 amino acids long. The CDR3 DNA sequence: TGTGCCGGATGGGACAGTCGAAGGGGCGTCCTGACTTTC. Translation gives CAGWDSRRGVLTF.

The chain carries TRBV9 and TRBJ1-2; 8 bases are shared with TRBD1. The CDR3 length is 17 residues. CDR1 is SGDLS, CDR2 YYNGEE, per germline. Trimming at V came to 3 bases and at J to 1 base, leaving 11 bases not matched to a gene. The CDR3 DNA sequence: TGTGCCAGCAGCGCAACCCCCGACAGGGGATTTAACTATGGCTACACCTTC. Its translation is CASSATPDRGFNYGYTF.

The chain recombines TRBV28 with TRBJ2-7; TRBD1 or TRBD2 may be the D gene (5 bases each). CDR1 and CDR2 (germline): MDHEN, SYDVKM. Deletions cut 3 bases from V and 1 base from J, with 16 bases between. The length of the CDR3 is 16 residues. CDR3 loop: CASSLGDLVGSYEQYF. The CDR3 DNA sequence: TGTGCCAGCAGTTTGGGGGACCTCGTAGGGTCCTACGAGCAGTACTTC.

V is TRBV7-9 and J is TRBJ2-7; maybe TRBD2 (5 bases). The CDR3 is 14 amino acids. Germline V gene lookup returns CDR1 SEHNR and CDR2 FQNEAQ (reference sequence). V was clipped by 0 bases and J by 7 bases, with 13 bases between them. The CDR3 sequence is CASSLAVGEEEQYF. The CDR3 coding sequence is TGTGCCAGCAGCTTAGCTGTGGGAGAGGAGGAGCAGTACTTC.

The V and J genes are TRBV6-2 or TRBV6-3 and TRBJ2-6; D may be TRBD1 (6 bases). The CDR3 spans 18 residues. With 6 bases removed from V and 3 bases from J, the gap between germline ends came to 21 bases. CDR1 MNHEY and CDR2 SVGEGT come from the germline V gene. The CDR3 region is CASRNRDTGYGGANVLTF. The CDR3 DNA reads TGTGCCAGCAGAAACCGGGACACCGGTTACGGTGGGGCCAACGTCCTGACTTTC.

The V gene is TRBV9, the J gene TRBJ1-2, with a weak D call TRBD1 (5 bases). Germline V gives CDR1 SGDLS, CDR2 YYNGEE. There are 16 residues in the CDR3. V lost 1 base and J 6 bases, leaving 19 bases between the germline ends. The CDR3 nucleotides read TGTGCCAGCAGCGTAACAACCATCCAGGGTTTGGATGGCTACACCTTC. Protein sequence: CASSVTTIQGLDGYTF. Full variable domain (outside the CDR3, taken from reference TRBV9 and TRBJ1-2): DSGVTQTPKHLITATGQRVTLRCSPRSGDLSVYWYQQSLDQGLQFLIQYYNGEERAKGNILERFSAQQFPDLHSELNLSSLELGDSALYFCASSVTTIQGLDGYTFGSGTRLTVV.

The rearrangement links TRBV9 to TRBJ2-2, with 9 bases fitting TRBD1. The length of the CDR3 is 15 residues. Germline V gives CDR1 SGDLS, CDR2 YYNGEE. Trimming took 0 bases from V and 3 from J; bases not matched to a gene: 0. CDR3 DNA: TGTGCCAGCAGCGTAGGGACAGGGGACACCGGGGAGCTGTTTTTT. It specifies CASSVGTGDTGELFF. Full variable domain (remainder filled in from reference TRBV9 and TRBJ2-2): DSGVTQTPKHLITATGQRVTLRCSPRSGDLSVYWYQQSLDQGLQFLIQYYNGEERAKGNILERFSAQQFPDLHSELNLSSLELGDSALYFCASSVGTGDTGELFFGEGSRLTVL.

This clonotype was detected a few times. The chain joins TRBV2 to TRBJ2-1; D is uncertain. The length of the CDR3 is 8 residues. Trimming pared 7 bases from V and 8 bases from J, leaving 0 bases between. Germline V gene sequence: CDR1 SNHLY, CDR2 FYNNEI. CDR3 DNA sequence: TGTGCCAGCAATGAGCAGTTCTTC. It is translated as CASNEQFF.

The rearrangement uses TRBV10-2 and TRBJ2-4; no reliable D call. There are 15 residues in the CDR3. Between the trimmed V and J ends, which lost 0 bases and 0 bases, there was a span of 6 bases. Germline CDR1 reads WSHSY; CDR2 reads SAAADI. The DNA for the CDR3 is TGCGCCAGCAGTGAGTCCGACCTAGCCAAAAACATTCAGTACTTC. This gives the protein CASSESDLAKNIQYF.

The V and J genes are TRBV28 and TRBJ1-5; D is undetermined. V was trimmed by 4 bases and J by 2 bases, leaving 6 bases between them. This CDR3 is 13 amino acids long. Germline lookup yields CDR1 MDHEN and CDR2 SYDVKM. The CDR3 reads CASSWSGNQPQHF. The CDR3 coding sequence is TGTGCCAGCAGTTGGAGTGGCAATCAGCCCCAGCATTTT.

This chain's CDR3 is CAWSTRWAGKGDYEQYF. CDR3 coding DNA: TGTGCCTGGAGTACCCGATGGGCGGGAAAAGGCGACTACGAGCAGTACTTC. This chain connects TRBV30 to TRBJ2-7, with D possibly matching TRBD2 (6 bases). This CDR3 contains 17 residues. Germline V gene data show CDR1 as GTSNPN and CDR2 as SVGIG (reference sequence). Trimming took 2 bases from V and 3 from J, leaving 23 bases between them.

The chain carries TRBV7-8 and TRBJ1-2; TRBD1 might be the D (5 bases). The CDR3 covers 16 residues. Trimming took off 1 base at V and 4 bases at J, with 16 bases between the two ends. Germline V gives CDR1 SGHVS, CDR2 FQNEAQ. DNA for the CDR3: TGTGCCAGCAGCTTAGACAGGAGGACGGGTGGCTATGGCTACACCTTC. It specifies CASSLDRRTGGYGYTF.

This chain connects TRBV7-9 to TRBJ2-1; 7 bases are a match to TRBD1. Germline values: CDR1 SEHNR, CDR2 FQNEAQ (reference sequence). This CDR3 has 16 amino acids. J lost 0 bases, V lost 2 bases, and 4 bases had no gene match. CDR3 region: CASSLWQGDSYNEQFF. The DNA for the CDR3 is TGTGCCAGCAGCTTATGGCAGGGGGACTCCTACAATGAGCAGTTCTTC.

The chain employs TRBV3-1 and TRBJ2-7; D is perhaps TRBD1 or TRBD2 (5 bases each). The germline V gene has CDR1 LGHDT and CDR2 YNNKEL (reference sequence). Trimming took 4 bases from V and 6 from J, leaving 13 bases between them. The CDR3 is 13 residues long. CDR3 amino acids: CASSPVGTSEQYF. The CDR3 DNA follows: TGTGCCAGCAGCCCCGTCGGGACCTCCGAGCAGTACTTC.

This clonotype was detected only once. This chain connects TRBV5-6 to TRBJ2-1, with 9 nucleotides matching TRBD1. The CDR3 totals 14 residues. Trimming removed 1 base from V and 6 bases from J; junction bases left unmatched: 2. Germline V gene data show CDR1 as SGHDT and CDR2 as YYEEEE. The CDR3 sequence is CASSLTGGFNEQFF. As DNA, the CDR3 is TGTGCCAGCAGCTTGACAGGGGGCTTCAATGAGCAGTTCTTC.

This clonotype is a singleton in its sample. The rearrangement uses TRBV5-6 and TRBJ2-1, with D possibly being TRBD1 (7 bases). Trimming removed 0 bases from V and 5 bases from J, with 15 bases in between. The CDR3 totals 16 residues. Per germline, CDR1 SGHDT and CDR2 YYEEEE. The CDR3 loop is CASSLAGGYTHNEQFF. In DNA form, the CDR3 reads TGTGCCAGCAGCTTGGCAGGGGGGTATACACACAATGAGCAGTTCTTC.

CDR3 loop: CATSDPLAGGSDTQYF. For the CDR3, the DNA is TGTGCCACCAGTGACCCCTTAGCGGGAGGGTCAGATACGCAGTATTTT. V gene TRBV24-1 combines with J gene TRBJ2-3; TRBD2 matches 11 bases. The CDR3 has 16 residues. With V trimmed by 4 bases and J by 4 bases, 6 bases remained unmatched. Germline CDR1 and CDR2: KGHDR and SFDVKD.

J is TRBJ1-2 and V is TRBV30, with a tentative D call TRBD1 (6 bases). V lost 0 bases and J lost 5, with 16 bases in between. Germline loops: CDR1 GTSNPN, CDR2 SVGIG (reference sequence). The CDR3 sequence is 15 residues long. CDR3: CAWSVGVGAGYGYTF. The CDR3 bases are TGTGCCTGGAGTGTGGGAGTGGGGGCGGGGTATGGCTACACCTTC. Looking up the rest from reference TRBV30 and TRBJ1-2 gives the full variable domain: SQTIHQWPATLVQPVGSPLSLECTVEGTSNPNLYWYRQAAGRGLQLLFYSVGIGQISSEVPQNLSASRPQDRQFILSSKKLLLSDSGFYLCAWSVGVGAGYGYTFGSGTRLTVV.

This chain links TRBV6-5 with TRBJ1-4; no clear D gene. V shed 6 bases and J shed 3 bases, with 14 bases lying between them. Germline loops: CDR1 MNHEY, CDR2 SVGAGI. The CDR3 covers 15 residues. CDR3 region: CASRIAGAANEKLFF. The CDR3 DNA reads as TGTGCCAGCAGAATAGCCGGTGCGGCTAATGAAAAACTGTTTTTT.